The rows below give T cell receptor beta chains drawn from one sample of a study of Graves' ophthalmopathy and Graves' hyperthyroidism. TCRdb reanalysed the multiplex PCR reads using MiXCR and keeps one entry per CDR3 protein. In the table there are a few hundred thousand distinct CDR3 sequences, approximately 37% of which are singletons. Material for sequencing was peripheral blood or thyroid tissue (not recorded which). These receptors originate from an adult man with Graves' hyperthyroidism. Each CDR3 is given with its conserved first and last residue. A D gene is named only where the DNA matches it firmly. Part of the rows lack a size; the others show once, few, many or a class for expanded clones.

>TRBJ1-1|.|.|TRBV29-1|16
TGCAGCCTTGAGGGGGGCGCGAAAGGAGGAGAGACTGAAGCTTTCTTT
CSLEGGAKGGETEAFF
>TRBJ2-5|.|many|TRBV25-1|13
TGTGCCAGCAGTGAATGGGGAAAAGAGACCCAGTACTTC
CASSEWGKETQYF
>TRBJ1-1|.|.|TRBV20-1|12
TGCAGTGCTAGAGATCAGGGGACTGAAGCTTTCTTT
CSARDQGTEAFF
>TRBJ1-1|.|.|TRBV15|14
TGTGCCACCAGCAGTGTCGAGAGGAACACTGAAGCTTTCTTT
CATSSVERNTEAFF
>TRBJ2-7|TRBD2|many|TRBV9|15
TGTGCCAGCAGCGTCGGGACTAGCGGGACCTACGAGCAGTACTTC
CASSVGTSGTYEQYF
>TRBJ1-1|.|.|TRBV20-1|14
TGCAGTGCTAGAGATCCCGGGAGCGACACTGAAGCTTTCTTT
CSARDPGSDTEAFF
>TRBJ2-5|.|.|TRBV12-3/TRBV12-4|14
TGTGCCAGCAGTTGGGGACTGGGGACGGAGACCCAGTACTTC
CASSWGLGTETQYF
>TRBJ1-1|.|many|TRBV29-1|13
TGCAGCGTCCAAACACAGGGGAACACTGAAGCTTTCTTT
CSVQTQGNTEAFF
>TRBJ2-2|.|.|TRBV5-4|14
TGTGCCAGCAGCTTTGGTGGGGGCGACCGGGAGCTGTTTTTT
CASSFGGGDRELFF
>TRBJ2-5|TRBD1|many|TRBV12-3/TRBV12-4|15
TGTGCCAGCAGCCCGGGACAGGGTTACCAAGAGACCCAGTACTTC
CASSPGQGYQETQYF